The source of this T cell receptor beta chain is a study of T cell changes during pregnancy in multiple sclerosis. Clones were read by immunoSEQ multiplex PCR, and TCRdb kept only the in-frame ones, dropping some. The sample consists of roughly 100,000 clones, about 89% of them appearing once. This clone appeared once. The CDR3 sequence is 14 residues long. V shed 4 bases and J 7 bases; nucleotides not matched to a gene: 5. The germline V gene encodes CDR1 SGHTA and CDR2 FQGNSA. The receptor comes from a female donor with multiple sclerosis, enrolled in a pregnancy study. The sequencing here drew on peripheral blood, taken before pregnancy. The chain joins TRBV7-2 to TRBJ2-1; 9 positions agree with TRBD2. The CDR3 region is CASSYSGGGNEQFF. The CDR3 coding sequence is TGTGCCAGCAGCTATAGCGGGGGTGGGAATGAGCAGTTCTTC.